The rows below give T cell receptor beta chains drawn from one sample of a study of blood T cell repertoires in COVID-19. Clones were sequenced by immunoSEQ multiplex PCR, and TCRdb holds only the in-frame ones, with some missing. The sample records under 300,000 clones, around 90% being singletons. The sample comprised peripheral blood. These receptors originate from a woman aged 60-70 years with COVID-19, enrolled during active disease. Both conserved end residues are part of each CDR3. A D gene is named only where the DNA matches it firmly. Rows may omit the clone size; those that give it use once, few, many or a size class.

d_gene: -; j_gene: TRBJ1-4; abundance: -; v_gene: TRBV6-2/TRBV6-3; CDR3aa: CASSSAAGDPANEKLFF; CDR3nt: TGTGCCAGCAGTTCGGCGGCAGGGGACCCGGCTAATGAAAAACTGTTTTTT
d_gene: TRBD2; j_gene: TRBJ2-3; abundance: -; v_gene: TRBV5-1; CDR3aa: CASSLAWTSGGATDTQYF; CDR3nt: TGCGCCAGCAGCTTGGCGTGGACTAGCGGGGGGGCCACAGATACGCAGTATTTT
d_gene: TRBD1; j_gene: TRBJ2-2; abundance: -; v_gene: TRBV5-1; CDR3aa: CASSPRQGADGELFF; CDR3nt: TGCGCCAGCAGCCCCAGACAGGGGGCGGACGGGGAGCTGTTTTTT
d_gene: TRBD2; j_gene: TRBJ2-1; abundance: once; v_gene: TRBV5-4; CDR3aa: CASSRGEGRSSYNEQFF; CDR3nt: TGTGCCAGCAGCCGGGGGGAGGGGAGAAGCTCCTACAATGAGCAGTTCTTC
d_gene: -; j_gene: TRBJ2-1; abundance: -; v_gene: TRBV6-5; CDR3aa: CASSEGTSLGEQFF; CDR3nt: TGTGCCAGCTCGGAGGGGACTTCTCTCGGGGAGCAGTTCTTC
d_gene: -; j_gene: TRBJ1-4; abundance: -; v_gene: TRBV19; CDR3aa: CASHAGLFEKLFF; CDR3nt: TGTGCCAGCCATGCGGGACTATTTGAAAAACTGTTTTTT
d_gene: -; j_gene: TRBJ2-7; abundance: once; v_gene: TRBV5-1; CDR3aa: CASSLDGEQRAREQYF; CDR3nt: TGCGCCAGCAGCTTGGACGGGGAGCAAAGGGCCCGGGAGCAGTACTTC
d_gene: TRBD1; j_gene: TRBJ1-2; abundance: -; v_gene: TRBV14; CDR3aa: CASSQKTGEYGYTF; CDR3nt: TGTGCCAGCAGCCAAAAAACAGGGGAATATGGCTACACCTTC
d_gene: -; j_gene: TRBJ1-2; abundance: -; v_gene: TRBV18; CDR3aa: CASSPRGADGYTF; CDR3nt: TGTGCCAGCTCACCTCGGGGGGCAGATGGCTACACCTTC
d_gene: TRBD2; j_gene: TRBJ2-1; abundance: -; v_gene: TRBV24-1; CDR3aa: CATSSSGGSNEQFF; CDR3nt: TGTGCCACCAGCTCTAGCGGGGGGAGCAATGAGCAGTTCTTC
d_gene: -; j_gene: TRBJ2-3; abundance: -; v_gene: TRBV5-6; CDR3aa: CASSLEEVDTQYF; CDR3nt: TGTGCCAGCAGCTTGGAGGAGGTAGATACGCAGTATTTT
d_gene: -; j_gene: TRBJ2-2; abundance: -; v_gene: TRBV6-5; CDR3aa: CASSYSTGELFF; CDR3nt: TGTGCCAGCAGTTATTCGACCGGGGAGCTGTTTTTT
d_gene: -; j_gene: TRBJ1-1; abundance: -; v_gene: TRBV6-2/TRBV6-3; CDR3aa: CASSHRGGVNTEAFF; CDR3nt: TGTGCCAGCAGTCATCGGGGGGGGGTGAACACTGAAGCTTTCTTT
d_gene: -; j_gene: TRBJ1-4; abundance: -; v_gene: TRBV18; CDR3aa: CASSPRGSLSTNEKLFF; CDR3nt: TGTGCCAGCTCACCTCGAGGATCCCTCTCAACTAATGAAAAACTGTTTTTT
d_gene: -; j_gene: TRBJ2-2; abundance: -; v_gene: TRBV3-1/TRBV3-2; CDR3aa: CASSQDSGTYITGELFF; CDR3nt: TGTGCCAGCAGCCAAGATTCCGGGACTTATATTACCGGGGAGCTGTTTTTT
d_gene: -; j_gene: TRBJ1-1; abundance: -; v_gene: TRBV5-1; CDR3aa: CTSSLAAGAPTEAFF; CDR3nt: TGCACCAGCAGCTTGGCGGCAGGGGCCCCGACTGAAGCTTTCTTT